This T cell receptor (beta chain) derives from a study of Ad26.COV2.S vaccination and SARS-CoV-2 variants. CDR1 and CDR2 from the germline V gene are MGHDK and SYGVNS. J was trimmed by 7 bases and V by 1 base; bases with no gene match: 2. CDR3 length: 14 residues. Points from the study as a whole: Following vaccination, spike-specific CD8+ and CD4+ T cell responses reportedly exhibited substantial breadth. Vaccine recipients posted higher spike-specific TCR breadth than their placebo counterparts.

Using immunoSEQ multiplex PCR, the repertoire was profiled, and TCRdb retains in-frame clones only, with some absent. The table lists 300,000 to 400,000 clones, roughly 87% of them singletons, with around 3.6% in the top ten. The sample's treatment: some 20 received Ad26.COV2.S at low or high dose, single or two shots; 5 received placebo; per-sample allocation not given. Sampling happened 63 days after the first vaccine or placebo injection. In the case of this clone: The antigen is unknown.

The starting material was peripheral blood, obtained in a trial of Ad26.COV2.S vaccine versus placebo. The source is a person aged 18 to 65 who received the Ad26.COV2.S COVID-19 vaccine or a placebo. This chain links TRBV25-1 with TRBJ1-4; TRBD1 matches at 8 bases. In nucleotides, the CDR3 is TGTGCCAGCAGTGAATCAGGGACAGGTGAAAAACTGTTTTTT. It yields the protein CASSESGTGEKLFF.